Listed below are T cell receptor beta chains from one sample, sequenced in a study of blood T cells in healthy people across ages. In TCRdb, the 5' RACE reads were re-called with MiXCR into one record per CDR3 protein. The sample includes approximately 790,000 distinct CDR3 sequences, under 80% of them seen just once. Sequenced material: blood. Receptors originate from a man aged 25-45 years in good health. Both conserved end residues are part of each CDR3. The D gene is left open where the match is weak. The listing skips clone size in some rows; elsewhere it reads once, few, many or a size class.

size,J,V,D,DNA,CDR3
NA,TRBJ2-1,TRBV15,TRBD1,TGTGCCACCAGCAGTAGACAGGGCCCCTACAATGAGCAGTTCTTC,CATSSRQGPYNEQFF
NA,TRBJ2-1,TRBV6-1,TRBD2,TGTGCCAGCAGTGAACCCGGGGGGGCGAATGAGCAGTTCTTC,CASSEPGGANEQFF
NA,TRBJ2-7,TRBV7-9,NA,TGTGCCAGCAGCAAAAGAAACGTCTACGAGCAGTACTTC,CASSKRNVYEQYF
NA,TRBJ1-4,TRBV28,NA,TGTGCCAGCAGTTGGGGCAGTTGGGGTGAAAAACTGTTTTTT,CASSWGSWGEKLFF
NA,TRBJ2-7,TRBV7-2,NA,TGTGCCAGCAGCCTGGGGGGAGCGCGGTACTTC,CASSLGGARYF
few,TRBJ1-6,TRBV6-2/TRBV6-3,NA,TGTGCCAGCAGTTATAGAGAAATGAATTCACCCCTCCACTTT,CASSYREMNSPLHF
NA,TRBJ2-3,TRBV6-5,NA,TGTGCCAGCAAAAGCCCGGGACATGCAGCAGATACGCAGTATTTT,CASKSPGHAADTQYF
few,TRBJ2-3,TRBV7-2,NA,TGTGCCAGCAGCGTCCAGGATACGCAGTATTTT,CASSVQDTQYF
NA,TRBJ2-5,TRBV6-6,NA,TGTGCCAGCAGTTACTCCCCCCTACAAGAGACCCAGTACTTC,CASSYSPLQETQYF
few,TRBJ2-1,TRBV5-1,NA,TGCGCCAGCAGCTTATTGGGCGGGGGGACAGACAATGAGCAGTTCTTC,CASSLLGGGTDNEQFF
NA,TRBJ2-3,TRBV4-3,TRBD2,TGCGCCAGCAGCCAAGCCGGGACTAGCGAGACTACGCAGTATTTT,CASSQAGTSETTQYF
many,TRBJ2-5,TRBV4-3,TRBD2,TGCGCCAGCAGCCAGAGCGGGGGAGAGACCCAGTACTTC,CASSQSGGETQYF
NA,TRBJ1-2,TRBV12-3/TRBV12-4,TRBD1,TGTGCCAGCAGTTACAGGGGTAGTATCTTTGGCTACACCTTC,CASSYRGSIFGYTF
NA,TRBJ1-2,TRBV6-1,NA,TGTGCCAGCAGTGAAGTCGGACAGTACAGAGCTGGCTACACCTTC,CASSEVGQYRAGYTF